This T cell receptor (beta chain) was sequenced during a study of blood T cell repertoires in COVID-19 (TCRdb year 2020). Describing the broader study: Samples covering the acute and convalescent phases of COVID-19 were provided by collaborators in the United States, Italy and Spain. The dataset comprised deeply sampled blood TCRbeta repertoires from subjects exposed to, actively infected with, or recovered from COVID-19. The prospective study material was composed of cDNA or gDNA derived from T cells, B-cell-depleted T cells, or PBMCs. Sample metadata almost always included a de-identified subject ID, COVID-19 status, age in years and sex. The repertoires were released in a freely available public database intended as a resource for research on the immune response to SARS-CoV-2. Where available, HLA class I and class II types were taken from metadata supplied by the sample provider and were not determined by assay-based typing. Samples came from the ongoing ImmuneRACE study (first 160 participants) plus 1,254 subjects from 6 global collaborators. Results and caveats for the whole study, not just this receptor: How much clinical and demographic metadata was included differed by source and by participant, and the metadata was provided uncurated.

The immunoSEQ Assay, a bias-controlled multiplex PCR, was used to amplify TCRbeta CDR3 regions from genomic DNA. The source study handled its data this way. The number of nucleated cells in each sample was estimated by amplification of reference gene primers within the assay. To quantify the absolute abundance of each unique TCRbeta CDR3 rearrangement, sequence reads were collapsed and filtered. For each sample, productive Simpson clonality was calculated as the square root of Simpson's diversity index over productive rearrangements. The table was pulled from immuneACCESS by TCRdb, which kept in-frame rearrangements only. Such tables lose some clones; where checked, under half of the loss comes from unresolved V genes, and the rest has no known cause. V, J and clone size are those of that table, while D and trimming were read from the DNA. The sample table lists 130,000 to 150,000 clones, around 83% of them with a count of one. Roughly 3% of the sample belongs to the ten largest clones.

In the case of this clone: This clone's antigen is unknown. No much larger clonotype is one base removed from it; base qualities were not supplied.

Whole blood was collected in K2EDTA tubes by collaborating institutions according to the institutions' own protocols. For TCRbeta analysis, collaborators shipped samples in one of three forms: frozen whole blood, isolated PBMCs, or DNA extracted from either of those sample types. Sequencing was performed on peripheral blood. This TCR was recovered from a woman of 80 years or more with acute or convalescent COVID-19.

CDR3 region: CASSKPPTGELFF. The nucleotide sequence reads TGTGCCAGCTCCAAGCCTCCAACCGGGGAGCTGTTTTTT. Rearrangement joined TRBV6-5 to TRBJ2-2; no D gene call is confident. At the junction V is shortened by 8 bases and J by 5 bases, with 12 bases in between. Taken from the germline V gene, the CDR1 and CDR2 loops are MNHEY and SVGAGI. The CDR3 has 13 amino acids, counting the end cysteine and phenylalanine. Only the CDR3 DNA is retained, 39 bases long and in frame from the first base.